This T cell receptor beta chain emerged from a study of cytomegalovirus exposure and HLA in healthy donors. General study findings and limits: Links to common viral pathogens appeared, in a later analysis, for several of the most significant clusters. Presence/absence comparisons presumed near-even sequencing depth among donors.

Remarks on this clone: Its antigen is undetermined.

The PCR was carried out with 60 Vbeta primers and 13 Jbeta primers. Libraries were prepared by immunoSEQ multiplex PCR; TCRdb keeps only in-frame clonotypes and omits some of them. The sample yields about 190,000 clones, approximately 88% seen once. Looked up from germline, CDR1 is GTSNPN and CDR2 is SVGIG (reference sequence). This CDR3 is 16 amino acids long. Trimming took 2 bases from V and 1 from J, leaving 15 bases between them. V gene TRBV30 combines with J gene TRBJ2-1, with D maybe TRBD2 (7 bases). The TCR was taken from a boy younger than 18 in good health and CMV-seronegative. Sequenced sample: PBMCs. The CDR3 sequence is CAWSPRGARSYNEQFF. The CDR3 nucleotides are TGTGCCTGGAGTCCCCGGGGGGCTAGGTCCTACAATGAGCAGTTCTTC. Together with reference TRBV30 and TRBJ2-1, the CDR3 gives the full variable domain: SQTIHQWPATLVQPVGSPLSLECTVEGTSNPNLYWYRQAAGRGLQLLFYSVGIGQISSEVPQNLSASRPQDRQFILSSKKLLLSDSGFYLCAWSPRGARSYNEQFFGPGTRLTVL.